Shown below are 26 T cell receptor beta chains from a single sample sequenced in a study of beta chain features in type 1 diabetes. Overall study findings and caveats: All four CD4+ subsets from Type 1 diabetes patients carried moderately but significantly shorter TCRB CDR3s.

No antigen has been assigned to these receptors. cDNA synthesis used the whole RNA isolate, giving expressed TCRB sequences. Using immunoSEQ multiplex PCR, the repertoire was profiled, and TCRdb retains in-frame clones only, with some absent. The profile shows around 150,000 clones, around a tenth of them singletons. Source material: central memory CD4+ T cells from blood. The source is a man aged 30-40 years with type 1 diabetes.

This clone was seen a handful of times. The rearrangement joins TRBV19 to TRBJ1-1, with D perhaps TRBD1 (5 bases). The CDR3 consists of 13 residues. V lost 2 bases, J lost 10 bases, and 14 bases lay in between. Germline assignment: CDR1 LNHDA and CDR2 SQIVND (reference sequence). The CDR3 DNA reads TGTGCCAGTAGTATATCTGGGACTCCCCGAGCTTTCTTT. Protein sequence: CASSISGTPRAFF.

This clone has just a few counts. CDR3 residues: CASRAGTGGTDTQYF. CDR3 sequence (DNA): TGTGCCAGCAGAGCCGGGACAGGGGGCACAGATACGCAGTATTTT. The chain carries TRBV2 and TRBJ2-3; 10 bases map to TRBD1. With V trimmed by 6 bases and J by 1 base, 4 bases remained unmatched. Germline V gene sequence: CDR1 SNHLY, CDR2 FYNNEI. The CDR3 runs to 15 residues.

This clone was found a few times. The rearrangement uses TRBV7-8 and TRBJ1-1, with a tentative D call TRBD1 (5 bases). CDR1 is SGHVS, CDR2 FQNEAQ, per germline. The germline V and J ends were trimmed by 4 bases and 2 bases, with 8 bases remaining between them. This CDR3 comprises 13 residues. The CDR3 reads CASSSDRNTEAFF. The CDR3 DNA is TGTGCCAGCAGCTCCGACAGAAACACTGAAGCTTTCTTT. The complete variable domain, with remaining parts taken from reference TRBV7-8 and TRBJ1-1, reads GAGVSQSPRYKVAKRGQDVALRCDPISGHVSLFWYQQALGQGPEFLTYFQNEAQLDKSGLPSDRFFAERPEGSVSTLKIQRTQQEDSAVYLCASSSDRNTEAFFGQGTRLTVV.

With regard to this clone: This may be a read error: a much more frequent sequence differs by one nucleotide. The gene calls are TRBV7-2 and TRBJ2-5; D gene unclear. The J call may be in error: the DNA end matches TRBJ2-7 better. The CDR3 is 11 residues long. In germline, CDR1 is SGHTA, CDR2 FQGNSA. The CDR3 loop reads CASSSRYEQYF. DNA for the CDR3: TGTGCCAGCAGCTCTCGCTACGAGCAGTACTTC.

The chain has TRBV18 and TRBJ2-2; 12 bases are a match to TRBD2. The CDR3 is 15 residues long. J gave up 6 bases and V 7 bases, and 6 bases lay outside the gene matches. Germline-derived CDR1 and CDR2 are KGHSH and LQKENI. CDR3 sequence (DNA): TGTGCCAGCTTAACGACTAGCGGGAGATCCGGGGAGCTGTTTTTT. Its protein is CASLTTSGRSGELFF.

In this sample, this clone turned up a few times. The CDR3 reads CASSRDIYGYTF. CDR3 nucleotides: TGTGCCAGCAGTCGTGACATTTATGGCTACACCTTC. This rearrangement joins TRBV6-6 to TRBJ1-2; D not resolved. CDR3 length equals 12 residues. Germline-derived CDR1 and CDR2 are MNHNY and SVGAGI (reference sequence). V was pared by 5 bases and J by 5 bases, with 9 bases between.

This clone was counted a few times. The chain joins TRBV28 to TRBJ2-3; D call uncertain. The CDR3 spans 15 residues. The germline V gene has CDR1 MDHEN and CDR2 SYDVKM. With 6 bases removed from V and 1 base from J, the gap between germline ends came to 14 bases. The CDR3 nucleotides read TGTGCCAGCAGGGGCCTCTACGGTCGCACAGATACGCAGTATTTT. Amino acid sequence: CASRGLYGRTDTQYF.

In its sample, this clone was seen a few times. V is TRBV6-5 and J is TRBJ2-1; 7 bases are a match to TRBD2. This CDR3 contains 13 residues. V dropped 4 bases and J dropped 11; count of bases not matched to a gene: 8. Germline CDR1 MNHEY, CDR2 SVGAGI. CDR3 bases: TGTGCCAGCAGTTCAAATCCGGGACTAAAGCAGTTCTTC. Its protein product is CASSSNPGLKQFF.

The chain has TRBV28 and TRBJ1-1; perhaps TRBD1 as D (6 bases). Trimming pared 7 bases from V and 9 bases from J, leaving 18 bases between. The CDR3 has 13 amino acids. Germline assignment: CDR1 MDHEN and CDR2 SYDVKM. The CDR3 protein is CASTHPGGKQAFF. CDR3 in DNA: TGTGCCAGCACCCATCCGGGGGGCAAGCAAGCTTTCTTT.

This clone was observed a few times. The V gene is TRBV9, the J gene TRBJ2-5; no firm D call. Trimming left V 2 bases short and J 5 bases short, with 16 bases between. Germline V gene sequence: CDR1 SGDLS, CDR2 YYNGEE. The CDR3 extends over 15 amino acids. This CDR3 is CASSVTIHPGETQYF. CDR3 sequence (DNA): TGTGCCAGCAGCGTTACCATCCACCCCGGGGAGACCCAGTACTTC.

This clone has a handful of counts. One end of the junction does not line up with germline, which may come from a read error. The rearrangement joins TRBV6-5 to TRBJ2-1, with D tentatively TRBD2 (5 bases). The V gene's germline CDR1 is MNHEY and CDR2 SVGAGI. The CDR3 totals 14 residues. The CDR3 sequence is CAISGGGTYNEQFF. CDR3 nucleotide sequence: TGTGCCATCAGTGGAGGCGGTACCTACAATGAGCAGTTCTTC.

In regard to this clone: An end of the junction does not agree with germline; a read error may underlie this. The genes are TRBV7-9 and TRBJ2-2; 10 bases align to TRBD2. This CDR3 is built from 15 residues. The germline CDR1 and CDR2 sequences are SEHNR and FQNEAQ (reference sequence). CDR3 DNA sequence: TGTGCCAGCAGCATAGCGGGAGGAATGACCGGGGAGCTGTTTTTT. This encodes CASSIAGGMTGELFF.

This chain joins TRBV12-5 and TRBJ2-3; 7 nucleotides match TRBD1. CDR3 length equals 14 residues. Losses at the gene ends were 7 bases for V and 2 bases for J; bases not matched to a gene: 6. The germline CDR1 and CDR2 sequences are LGHNT and FRNRAP. The CDR3 is CASALGQNTDTQYF. DNA of the CDR3: TGTGCTAGTGCCCTGGGACAGAACACAGATACGCAGTATTTT.

The chain has TRBV28 and TRBJ2-7; 8 nucleotides match TRBD1. The CDR3 runs to 13 residues. Germline lookup yields CDR1 MDHEN and CDR2 SYDVKM. Trimming cost V 7 bases and J 5 bases; bases outside gene matches: 7. DNA of the CDR3: TGTGCCAGCACAGGGGGCGCTCTGGACGAGCAGTACTTC. Encoded protein: CASTGGALDEQYF.

V and J are TRBV6-5 and TRBJ2-2, with a weak D call TRBD2 (6 bases). This CDR3 is built from 16 residues. CDR1 and CDR2 (germline): MNHEY, SVGAGI. Trimming took off 0 bases at V and 0 bases at J, with 8 bases between the two ends. This CDR3 is CASSYSSGSNTGELFF. CDR3 in DNA: TGTGCCAGCAGTTACTCTAGCGGATCGAACACCGGGGAGCTGTTTTTT.

This clone appeared a few times. The V gene is TRBV19, the J gene TRBJ2-1; 10 bases map to TRBD2. Germline CDR1 reads LNHDA; CDR2 reads SQIVND (reference sequence). There are 15 residues in the CDR3. Losses at the gene ends were 7 bases for V and 4 bases for J; bases not matched to a gene: 7. Here the CDR3 DNA reads TGTGCCAGTAAATCCGGACTAGCGGAATACAATGAGCAGTTCTTC. Translated: CASKSGLAEYNEQFF.

This clone turned up a few times. V and J are TRBV19 and TRBJ1-4, with D possibly TRBD1 on 6 matching bases. Between the trimmed V and J ends, which lost 6 bases and 5 bases, there was a span of 13 bases. This CDR3 comprises 14 residues. The germline CDR1 and CDR2 sequences are LNHDA and SQIVND (reference sequence). This chain's CDR3 is CASRTPGQNEKLFF. In nucleotides, the CDR3 is TGTGCCAGTAGGACCCCGGGACAAAATGAAAAACTGTTTTTT.

The chain carries TRBV7-6 and TRBJ1-2; tentative D call: TRBD1 (6 bases). The CDR3 has 16 residues. Trimming removed 1 base at V and 4 bases at J, with 16 bases between. The germline CDR1 and CDR2 sequences are SGHVS and FNYEAQ. CDR3 sequence reads: CASSLGTDSEGYGYTF. The CDR3 DNA reads as TGTGCCAGCAGCTTAGGGACAGACTCCGAAGGCTATGGCTACACCTTC.

This clone was detected a few times. The chain uses TRBV9 and TRBJ1-3; D may be TRBD1 (6 bases). CDR3 size: 17 residues. V was pared by 4 bases and J by 0 bases, with 17 bases between. The germline V gene encodes CDR1 SGDLS and CDR2 YYNGEE. The CDR3 nucleotides are TGTGCCAGCAGCCCCCATAGACAGGTTTCCTCTGGAAACACCATATATTTT. Amino acids: CASSPHRQVSSGNTIYF.

This clone was counted only a few times. The CDR3 DNA is TGTGCCAGCAGTCGACGGGACTTTCAAGAGACCCAGTACTTC. Amino acids: CASSRRDFQETQYF. This chain uses TRBV28 with TRBJ2-5, with D perhaps TRBD2 (6 bases). Trimming removed 5 bases at V and 2 bases at J, with 12 bases between. In germline, CDR1 is MDHEN, CDR2 SYDVKM. This CDR3 comprises 14 residues.

Of note for this clone: The germline gene is not matched at one end of the junction; a read error may be the cause. The chain links TRBV2 to TRBJ2-7; D call uncertain. The germline gives CDR1 SNHLY, CDR2 FYNNEI. The CDR3 length is 11 residues. CDR3 amino acids: CASRLYYKQYF. CDR3 in DNA: TGTGCCAGCAGACTCTACTACAAGCAGTACTTC.

This clone was detected a few times. The chain has TRBV30 and TRBJ2-7; 7 positions match TRBD2. This CDR3 comprises 13 residues. Germline CDR1 is GTSNPN and CDR2 is SVGIG (reference sequence). V dropped 1 base and J dropped 4; count of bases not matched to a gene: 4. As DNA, the CDR3 is TGTGCCTGGAGTGCGGCTAGCGGATACGAGCAGTACTTC. Amino acid sequence: CAWSAASGYEQYF. The whole variable domain, remainder taken from reference TRBV30 and TRBJ2-7, is SQTIHQWPATLVQPVGSPLSLECTVEGTSNPNLYWYRQAAGRGLQLLFYSVGIGQISSEVPQNLSASRPQDRQFILSSKKLLLSDSGFYLCAWSAASGYEQYFGPGTRLTVT.

This clone was picked up a small number of times. The J gene is TRBJ2-1, the V gene TRBV7-2; 13 positions match TRBD2. Germline V gene sequence: CDR1 SGHTA, CDR2 FQGNSA. The length of the CDR3 is 15 residues. V was clipped by 4 bases and J by 8 bases; unmatched bases: 5. The chain's CDR3 is CASSWTSGSSYEQFF. The DNA for the CDR3 is TGTGCCAGCAGCTGGACTAGCGGGAGCTCCTATGAGCAGTTCTTC. The full variable domain, completed using reference TRBV7-2 and TRBJ2-1, is GAGVSQSPSNKVTEKGKDVELRCDPISGHTALYWYRQSLGQGLEFLIYFQGNSAPDKSGLPSDRFSAERTGGSVSTLTIQRTQQEDSAVYLCASSWTSGSSYEQFFGPGTRLTVL.

The gene calls are TRBV2 and TRBJ2-3; maybe TRBD1 (6 bases). This CDR3 spans 14 amino acids. The V end was cut by 5 bases, the J end by 1 base, with 10 bases between. Germline values: CDR1 SNHLY, CDR2 FYNNEI. The CDR3 DNA is TGTGCCAGCAGTTCACAGGGAGGCACAGATACGCAGTATTTT. Its protein product is CASSSQGGTDTQYF.

The V and J genes are TRBV7-9 and TRBJ1-4; D is unclear. The CDR3 is made up of 11 amino acids. V was clipped by 5 bases and J by 14 bases, with 12 bases between them. In germline, CDR1 is SEHNR, CDR2 FQNEAQ (reference sequence). Here the CDR3 reads CASSGSILLFF. The CDR3 bases are TGTGCCAGCAGCGGTTCTATACTGCTGTTTTTT.

The table lists this clone with many counts. The chain links TRBV28 to TRBJ2-3, with TRBD1 identical over 9 bases. Trimming at V came to 5 bases and at J to 7 bases, leaving 10 bases not matched to a gene. This CDR3 has 15 residues. CDR1 is MDHEN, CDR2 SYDVKM, per germline. The CDR3 is CASSRSGTGRNTQYF. CDR3 in DNA: TGTGCCAGCAGTCGTAGTGGGACAGGGCGTAATACGCAGTATTTT.